This T cell receptor (beta chain) was identified during a study of CD4 T cell repertoires in COVID-19. Turning to the study itself: Other coronavirus spike proteins restimulated relabeled CFSE-low cells expanded with IL-2 for about eleven days.

From germline, CDR1 is SGHAT and CDR2 FQNNGV. The CDR3 covers 17 residues. The ends were cut back, 2 bases at V and 0 bases at J, with 16 bases in the middle. Data came from immunoSEQ multiplex PCR; TCRdb stores just in-frame clones and leaves some out. Among around 25,000 clones, nearly 95% were seen once, and the ten largest hold 0.66%. The memory T cells were sequenced right after ex vivo isolation, without culture. The chain uses TRBV11-2 and TRBJ1-1; possibly TRBD1 for D (5 bases). The sequence derives from a human donor who had COVID-19. The source material was circulating follicular helper CD4+ T cells (cTfh) from blood, sampled before the COVID-19 pandemic. CDR3 nucleotide sequence: TGTGCCAGCAGCTTATGGGAAGAAAAGGGGATGAACACTGAAGCTTTCTTT. This encodes CASSLWEEKGMNTEAFF. Looking up the rest from reference TRBV11-2 and TRBJ1-1 gives the full variable domain: EAGVAQSPRYKIIEKRQSVAFWCNPISGHATLYWYQQILGQGPKLLIQFQNNGVVDDSQLPKDRFSAERLKGVDSTLKIQPAKLEDSAVYLCASSLWEEKGMNTEAFFGQGTRLTVV.